The entry below gives a single TCR beta chain sequence along with its context. Its specificity is unknown. V shed 0 bases and J 16 bases; nucleotides not matched to a gene: 6. This CDR3 has 11 amino acids. Germline V gene data show CDR1 as DFQATT and CDR2 as SNEGSKA (reference sequence). Sequencing relied on a cDNA template that was reverse transcribed from extracted RNA. Generated by immunoSEQ multiplex PCR, the TCRdb table keeps only in-frame clones and is missing some. Here the sample spans 80,000 to 100,000 clones, 44% being singletons. The data stem from a study of CD8+ T cells in alopecia areata. At the level of the study: Tofacitinib therapy took 6 to 18 months; 6 months off drug came after. Study-wide results and limits: Elevated clonality characterized lesional scalp relative to normal scalp, particularly in alopecia totalis/universalis. A great number of expanded lesional clones endured in scalp and blood during tofacitinib.

Treatment defined: oral pan-JAK inhibitor, 5-10 mg twice daily. Collected material from alopecia areata patients comprised lesional scalp punch biopsies and peripheral blood. This TCR derives from a human donor with alopecia areata. The specimen was CD8+ T cells sorted from blood, collected at week 24, from a patient treated with tofacitinib. The chain recombines TRBV20-1 with TRBJ2-1; 7 bases fit TRBD2. This chain's CDR3 is CSARDKGLYFF. In DNA form, the CDR3 reads TGCAGTGCTAGAGATAAGGGACTATACTTCTTC.